Listed below are T cell receptor beta chains from one sample, sequenced in a study of tumor and adjacent non-tumor tissue in lung cancer. TCRdb reprocessed the multiplex PCR reads via MiXCR and lists one record per CDR3 protein. The sample carries tens of thousands of distinct CDR3 sequences, under 75% recorded once. Material for sequencing was distant non-tumor lung tissue. Receptor source: a woman between 65 and 79 years old with non-small cell lung cancer. Each CDR3 is given with its conserved first and last residue. Each record gives: V gene, D gene, J gene, clone size, CDR3 DNA, CDR3 protein. D genes are given only for firm matches. Some rows mark clone size as missing; the rest say once, few, many or name a class of expanded clone.

V gene: TRBV5-1; D gene: NA; J gene: TRBJ2-5; clone size: NA; CDR3 DNA: TGCGCCAGCAGCTTGGATCAGTCGCGGGCCCGGTACTTC; CDR3 protein: CASSLDQSRARYF
V gene: TRBV29-1; D gene: NA; J gene: TRBJ2-5; clone size: many; CDR3 DNA: TGCAGCGTAAAACAGGGTTCCCAGTACTTC; CDR3 protein: CSVKQGSQYF
V gene: TRBV10-2; D gene: NA; J gene: TRBJ2-3; clone size: medium-sized; CDR3 DNA: TGCGCCAGCAGTGAGTCCAGGAGCACAGATACGCAGTATTTT; CDR3 protein: CASSESRSTDTQYF
V gene: TRBV6-6; D gene: NA; J gene: TRBJ2-2; clone size: NA; CDR3 DNA: TGTGCCAGCCACGACTTGGTAGGAGGTGAGACCGGGCGGCTATTTTTT; CDR3 protein: CASHDLVGGETGRLFF
V gene: TRBV29-1; D gene: TRBD1; J gene: TRBJ2-3; clone size: NA; CDR3 DNA: TGCACCGTTGATAGGCCAGGGGGAGATACGCAGTATTTT; CDR3 protein: CTVDRPGGDTQYF
V gene: TRBV29-1; D gene: TRBD1; J gene: TRBJ1-1; clone size: NA; CDR3 DNA: TGCGTGGGCCCCGGACAGGGGCCGAGGACTGAAGCTTTCTTT; CDR3 protein: CVGPGQGPRTEAFF
V gene: TRBV10-3; D gene: NA; J gene: TRBJ2-7; clone size: many; CDR3 DNA: TGTGCCATCAGTGAGTCTCGGGCAGCCTCGGGTTACGAGCAGTACTTC; CDR3 protein: CAISESRAASGYEQYF
V gene: TRBV11-2; D gene: TRBD1; J gene: TRBJ2-5; clone size: NA; CDR3 DNA: TGTACCAGCAGCAAGGGGGCTGGGACCCTAGTTGCAGAGACCCAGTACTTC; CDR3 protein: CTSSKGAGTLVAETQYF
V gene: TRBV12-3/TRBV12-4; D gene: NA; J gene: TRBJ2-7; clone size: NA; CDR3 DNA: TGTGCCAGCATGGGAACGGTCGCTAGCTTCTTTTTTCACGAGCAGTATTTC; CDR3 protein: CASMGTVASFFFHEQYF
V gene: TRBV5-1; D gene: NA; J gene: TRBJ2-1; clone size: NA; CDR3 DNA: TGCGCCTGCAGCTCCGGACAGAACTACAATGAGCAGTCCTTC; CDR3 protein: CACSSGQNYNEQSF
V gene: TRBV25-1; D gene: NA; J gene: TRBJ2-1; clone size: few; CDR3 DNA: TGTGCCAGCAGTGACCGACCGGTATTTAGCTCCTACAATGAGCAGTTCTTC; CDR3 protein: CASSDRPVFSSYNEQFF
V gene: TRBV6-5; D gene: NA; J gene: TRBJ1-4; clone size: NA; CDR3 DNA: TGTGCCAGCAGTCGTACAGAAGGTTCGGAAAAACTGTTTTTT; CDR3 protein: CASSRTEGSEKLFF
V gene: TRBV6-2/TRBV6-3; D gene: TRBD2; J gene: TRBJ2-3; clone size: NA; CDR3 DNA: TGTGCCAGCAGTCCCAGGGGTCCCGGGGGAGGACTAGCGCGTAGCACAGATACGCAGTATTTT; CDR3 protein: CASSPRGPGGGLARSTDTQYF
V gene: TRBV29-1; D gene: TRBD2; J gene: TRBJ2-7; clone size: NA; CDR3 DNA: TGCAGCGTTGATAGCGGGACCGGTTCCTACGAGCAGTACTTC; CDR3 protein: CSVDSGTGSYEQYF
V gene: TRBV5-1; D gene: NA; J gene: TRBJ2-6; clone size: NA; CDR3 DNA: TGCGCCAGCAGCTTGATTGCGACTGGGGCCAACGTCCTGACTTTC; CDR3 protein: CASSLIATGANVLTF
V gene: TRBV4-2; D gene: NA; J gene: TRBJ2-7; clone size: once; CDR3 DNA: TGTACCAGCAGCCAAGATCTCAACGGGACAAGCTCCTACGAGCAGTACTTC; CDR3 protein: CTSSQDLNGTSSYEQYF
V gene: TRBV11-3; D gene: NA; J gene: TRBJ1-1; clone size: NA; CDR3 DNA: TGTGCCAGCAGCTTAGAAGGTGGGGCGTCTGAAACTTTCTTT; CDR3 protein: CASSLEGGASETFF
V gene: TRBV6-5; D gene: NA; J gene: TRBJ1-2; clone size: many; CDR3 DNA: TGTGCCAGCAGTTACTTCTCGGGGCATGACTATGGCTACACCTTC; CDR3 protein: CASSYFSGHDYGYTF
V gene: TRBV12-3/TRBV12-4; D gene: NA; J gene: TRBJ2-1; clone size: NA; CDR3 DNA: TGTAACAGCAGTCCCGGGGGTAATGAGCAGTTCTTC; CDR3 protein: CNSSPGGNEQFF
V gene: TRBV28; D gene: NA; J gene: TRBJ2-5; clone size: NA; CDR3 DNA: TGTGTCAGCAGCTCCCCGGACAGCCTAGAAGAAGTTTTGAGTCAGTACTTC; CDR3 protein: CVSSSPDSLEEVLSQYF
V gene: TRBV7-9; D gene: TRBD2; J gene: TRBJ2-5; clone size: NA; CDR3 DNA: TGTGCCAGCAGCTCTCTTTCTAGCGGGAGCCCTTCAGAGACCCAGTACTTC; CDR3 protein: CASSSLSSGSPSETQYF
V gene: TRBV28; D gene: NA; J gene: TRBJ1-5; clone size: many; CDR3 DNA: TGTGCCAGCATCGGGTCGGGGGGTGATCAGCCCCAGCATTTT; CDR3 protein: CASIGSGGDQPQHF
V gene: TRBV6-5; D gene: NA; J gene: TRBJ2-5; clone size: NA; CDR3 DNA: TGTGCCAGCAGTAACGACCAAGAGACCCAGTACTTC; CDR3 protein: CASSNDQETQYF
V gene: TRBV5-6; D gene: NA; J gene: TRBJ2-3; clone size: NA; CDR3 DNA: TGTGCCACCAGGACAAGCGGAAGCACAGATACGCAGTATTTT; CDR3 protein: CATRTSGSTDTQYF
V gene: TRBV11-1; D gene: NA; J gene: TRBJ1-3; clone size: NA; CDR3 DNA: TGTGCCAGCAGCCTATGGACAGTGCGATCTCGAAACACCATATATTTT; CDR3 protein: CASSLWTVRSRNTIYF
V gene: TRBV4-2; D gene: TRBD1; J gene: TRBJ2-2; clone size: NA; CDR3 DNA: TGTGTCAGCAACCAGCGACAGGGTAACACCGGGGAGCTGTTTTTT; CDR3 protein: CVSNQRQGNTGELFF
V gene: TRBV6-1; D gene: NA; J gene: TRBJ2-1; clone size: NA; CDR3 DNA: TGTACCAGCAGTGTATACAATGAGCAGTTCTTC; CDR3 protein: CTSSVYNEQFF
V gene: TRBV20-1; D gene: TRBD2; J gene: TRBJ2-1; clone size: many; CDR3 DNA: TGCAGTGCTAGATCGGGAACTAGCGCTAACAATGAGCAGTTCTTC; CDR3 protein: CSARSGTSANNEQFF
V gene: TRBV4-2; D gene: TRBD1; J gene: TRBJ1-2; clone size: many; CDR3 DNA: TGTGCCAGCAGCCAAGTGGAGGGGGCGGAGGGCTACACCTTC; CDR3 protein: CASSQVEGAEGYTF